This TCR beta chain was captured by sequencing in a study of blood T cell repertoires in COVID-19. This clone was found a few times. Method: immunoSEQ multiplex PCR; TCRdb's copy keeps in-frame clones and lacks some. Among about 140,000 clones listed, roughly 88% were seen once. Trimming cost V 6 bases and J 4 bases, with 9 bases left between them. The CDR3 consists of 13 residues. The germline CDR1 and CDR2 sequences are MNHNY and SVGAGI (reference sequence). The clonotype originates from a man between 65 and 85 years old with acute or convalescent COVID-19. The V and J genes are TRBV6-6 and TRBJ2-2, with D possibly being TRBD1 (6 bases). Sequencing input: peripheral blood. This CDR3 reads CASRGTITGELFF. In nucleotides, the CDR3 is TGTGCCAGCAGGGGGACAATCACCGGGGAGCTGTTTTTT.